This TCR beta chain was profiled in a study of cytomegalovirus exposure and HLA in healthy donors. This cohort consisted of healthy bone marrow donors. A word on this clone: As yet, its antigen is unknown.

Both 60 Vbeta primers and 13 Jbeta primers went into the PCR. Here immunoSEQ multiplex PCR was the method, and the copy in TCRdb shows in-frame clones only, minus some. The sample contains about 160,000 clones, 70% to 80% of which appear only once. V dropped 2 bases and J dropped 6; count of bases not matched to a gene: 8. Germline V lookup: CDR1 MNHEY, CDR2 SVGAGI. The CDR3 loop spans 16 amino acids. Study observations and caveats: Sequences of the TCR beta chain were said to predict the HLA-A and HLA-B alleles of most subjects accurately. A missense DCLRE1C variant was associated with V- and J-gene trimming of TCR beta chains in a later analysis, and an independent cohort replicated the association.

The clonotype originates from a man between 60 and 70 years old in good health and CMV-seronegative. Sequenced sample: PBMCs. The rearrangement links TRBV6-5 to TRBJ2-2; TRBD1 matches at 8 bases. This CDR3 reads CASSYQPTGAAGELFF. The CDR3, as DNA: TGTGCCAGCAGTTACCAACCGACAGGGGCAGCCGGGGAGCTGTTTTTT.